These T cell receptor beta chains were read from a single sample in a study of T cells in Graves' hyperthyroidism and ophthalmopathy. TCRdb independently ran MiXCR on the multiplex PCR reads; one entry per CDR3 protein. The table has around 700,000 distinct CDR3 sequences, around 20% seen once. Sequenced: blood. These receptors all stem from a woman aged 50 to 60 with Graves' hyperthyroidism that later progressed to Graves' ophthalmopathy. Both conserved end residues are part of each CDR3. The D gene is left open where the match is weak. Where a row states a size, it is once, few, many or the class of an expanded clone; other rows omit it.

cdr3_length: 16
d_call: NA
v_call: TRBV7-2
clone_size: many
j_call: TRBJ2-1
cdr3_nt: TGTGCCAGCAGCTTAGTTCCGGCGAGCTCCTACAATGAGCAGTTCTTC
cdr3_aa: CASSLVPASSYNEQFF

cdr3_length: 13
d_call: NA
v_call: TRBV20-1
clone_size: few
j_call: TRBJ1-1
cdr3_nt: TGCAGTGCGCCCAACGGGCCGGGCACTGAAGCTTTCTTT
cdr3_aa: CSAPNGPGTEAFF

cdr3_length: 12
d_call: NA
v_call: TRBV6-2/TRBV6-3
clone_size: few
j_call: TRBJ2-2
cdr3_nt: TGTGCCATCCGAGGGGTGACCGGGGAGCTGTTTTTT
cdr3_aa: CAIRGVTGELFF

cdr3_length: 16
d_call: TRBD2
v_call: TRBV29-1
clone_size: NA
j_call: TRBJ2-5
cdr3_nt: TGCAGCGTCCAAGGACTAGTCCTCCAAAACCAAGAGACCCAGTACTTC
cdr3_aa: CSVQGLVLQNQETQYF

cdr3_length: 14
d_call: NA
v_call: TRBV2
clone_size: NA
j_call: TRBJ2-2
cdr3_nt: TGTGCCAGCAGACCGGATACGAACACCGGGGAGCTGTTTTTT
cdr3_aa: CASRPDTNTGELFF

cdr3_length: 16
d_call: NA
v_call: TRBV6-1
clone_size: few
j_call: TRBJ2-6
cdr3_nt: TGTGCCAGCAGTGATGAAAGGGCGGCTGGGGCCAACGTCCTGACTTTC
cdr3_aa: CASSDERAAGANVLTF

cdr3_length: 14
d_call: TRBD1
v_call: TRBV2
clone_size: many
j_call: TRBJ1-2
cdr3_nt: TGTGCCAGCCAACGGGGACAGGGGAACTATGGCTACACCTTC
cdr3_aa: CASQRGQGNYGYTF

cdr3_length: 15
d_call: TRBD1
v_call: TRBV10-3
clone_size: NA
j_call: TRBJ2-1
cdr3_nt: TGTGCCATCAGTGAGAATAATGGACAGGGGGCAGAGCAGTTCTTC
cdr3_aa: CAISENNGQGAEQFF

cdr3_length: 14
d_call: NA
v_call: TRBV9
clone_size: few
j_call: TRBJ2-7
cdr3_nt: TGTGCCAGCAGCGTAGACGGGGGCCGGGACGAGCAGTACTTC
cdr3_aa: CASSVDGGRDEQYF

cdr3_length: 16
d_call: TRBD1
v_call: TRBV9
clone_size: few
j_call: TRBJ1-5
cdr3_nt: TGTGCCAGCAGCCCCGGGACAGGGTGGTCCAATCAGCCCCAGCATTTT
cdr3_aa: CASSPGTGWSNQPQHF

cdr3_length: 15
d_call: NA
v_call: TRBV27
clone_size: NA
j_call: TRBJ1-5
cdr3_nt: TGTGCCAGCAGTCTCCAGGGGATTAGCAATCAGCCCCAGCATTTT
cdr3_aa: CASSLQGISNQPQHF

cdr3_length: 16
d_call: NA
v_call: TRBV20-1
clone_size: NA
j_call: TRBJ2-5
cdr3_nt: TGCAGTGCTAGAGATACAGGATCCCCATGGGGAGGGACCCAGTACTTC
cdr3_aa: CSARDTGSPWGGTQYF

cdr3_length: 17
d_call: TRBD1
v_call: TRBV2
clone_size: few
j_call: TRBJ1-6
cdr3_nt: TGTGCCAGCAGTGAATCCCTGGCGGACAGGGAGGGATCACCCCTCCACTTT
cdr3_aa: CASSESLADREGSPLHF

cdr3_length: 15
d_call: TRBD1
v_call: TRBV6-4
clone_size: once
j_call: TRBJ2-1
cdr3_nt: TGTGCCAGCAGTAAAGAGGGACAGCCATACAATGAGCAGTTCTTC
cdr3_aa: CASSKEGQPYNEQFF

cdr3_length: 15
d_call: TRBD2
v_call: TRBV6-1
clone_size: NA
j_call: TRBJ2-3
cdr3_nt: TGTGCCAGCAGGTTTAGCGGGGGCCGGGTAGATACGCAGTATTTT
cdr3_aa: CASRFSGGRVDTQYF

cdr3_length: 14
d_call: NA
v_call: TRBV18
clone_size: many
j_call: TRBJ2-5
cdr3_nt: TGTGCCAGCTCACCACGTTCGAAACAAGAGACCCAGTACTTC
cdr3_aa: CASSPRSKQETQYF

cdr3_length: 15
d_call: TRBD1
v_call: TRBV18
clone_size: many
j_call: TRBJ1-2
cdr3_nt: TGTGCCAGCTCGGGCCAGGGACAGGGCTATGATGGCTACACCTTC
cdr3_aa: CASSGQGQGYDGYTF

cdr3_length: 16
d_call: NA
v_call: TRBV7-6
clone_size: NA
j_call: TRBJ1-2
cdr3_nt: TGTGCCAGCAGCATCACAACGGGGGCCGTGGGGTATGGCTACACCTTC
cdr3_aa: CASSITTGAVGYGYTF

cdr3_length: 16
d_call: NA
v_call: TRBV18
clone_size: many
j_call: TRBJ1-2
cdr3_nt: TGTGCCAGCTCACCACTAGATTTGACAACTAACTATGGCTACACCTTC
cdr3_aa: CASSPLDLTTNYGYTF

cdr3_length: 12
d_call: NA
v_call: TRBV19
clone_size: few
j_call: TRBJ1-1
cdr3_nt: TGTGCCAGTGGTTACGGGAGCACTGAAGCTTTCTTT
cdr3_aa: CASGYGSTEAFF

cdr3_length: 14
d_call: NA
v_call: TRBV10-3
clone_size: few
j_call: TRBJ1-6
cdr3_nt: TGTGCCATCAGTGAGTCCGAAATTGGGTCACCCCTCCACTTT
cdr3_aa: CAISESEIGSPLHF

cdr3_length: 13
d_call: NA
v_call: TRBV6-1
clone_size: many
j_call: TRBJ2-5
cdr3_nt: TGTGCCAGTTCTGGTGGGGGACAAGAGACCCAGTACTTC
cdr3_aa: CASSGGGQETQYF

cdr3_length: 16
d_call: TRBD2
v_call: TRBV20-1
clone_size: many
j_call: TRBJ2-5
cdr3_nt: TGCAGCGCCACGAGACCTAGCGGGGTTTTCCAAGAGACCCAGTACTTC
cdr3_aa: CSATRPSGVFQETQYF

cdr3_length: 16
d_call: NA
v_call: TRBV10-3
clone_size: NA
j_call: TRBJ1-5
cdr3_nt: TGTGCCATCAGTGAGTCGGTAGCACATAGCAATCAGCCCCAGCATTTT
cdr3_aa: CAISESVAHSNQPQHF

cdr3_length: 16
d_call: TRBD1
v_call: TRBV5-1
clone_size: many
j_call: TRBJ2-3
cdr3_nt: TGCGCCAGCAGCCCCCTCTCTGCAGGGGGCTCAAATACGCAGTATTTT
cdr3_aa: CASSPLSAGGSNTQYF

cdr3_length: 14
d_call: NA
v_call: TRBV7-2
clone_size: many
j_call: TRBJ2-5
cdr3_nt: TGTGCCACCCAGAAACCGGGGGACCCTGGGACCCAGTACTTC
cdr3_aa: CATQKPGDPGTQYF

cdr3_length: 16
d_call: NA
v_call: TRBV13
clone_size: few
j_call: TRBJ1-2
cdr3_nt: TGTGCCAGCAGCTCCTGGAAGCCCGGCGAGGACTATGGCTACACCTTC
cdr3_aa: CASSSWKPGEDYGYTF

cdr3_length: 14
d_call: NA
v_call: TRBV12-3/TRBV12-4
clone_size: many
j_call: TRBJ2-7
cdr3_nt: TGTGCCAGCAGTCGACGTCTCGGCCCTTCGGAGCAGTACTTC
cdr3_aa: CASSRRLGPSEQYF

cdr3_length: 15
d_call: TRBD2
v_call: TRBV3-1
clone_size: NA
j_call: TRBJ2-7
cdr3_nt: TGTGCCAGCAGCCGGCGCCGGGACTACGACTACGAGCAGTACTTC
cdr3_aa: CASSRRRDYDYEQYF

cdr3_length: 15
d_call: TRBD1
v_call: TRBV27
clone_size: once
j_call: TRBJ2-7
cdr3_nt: TGTGCCAGCAGTTTATGGACAGGGGTCGGTATCGAGCAGTACTTC
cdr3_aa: CASSLWTGVGIEQYF

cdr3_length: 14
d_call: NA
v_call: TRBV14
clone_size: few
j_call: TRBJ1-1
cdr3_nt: TGTGCCAGCAGCCAATTCAGAGCAGGCACTGAAGCTTTCTTT
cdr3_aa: CASSQFRAGTEAFF

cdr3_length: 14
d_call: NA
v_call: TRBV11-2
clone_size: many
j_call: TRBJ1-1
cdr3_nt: TGTGCCAGCAGCTTAGCGGCCTGGAACACTGAAGCTTTCTTT
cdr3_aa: CASSLAAWNTEAFF

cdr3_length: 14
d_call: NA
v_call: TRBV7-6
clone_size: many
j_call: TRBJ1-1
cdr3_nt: TGTGCCAGCAGCCCAGACAGGTTTTTCACTGAAGCTTTCTTT
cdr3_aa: CASSPDRFFTEAFF

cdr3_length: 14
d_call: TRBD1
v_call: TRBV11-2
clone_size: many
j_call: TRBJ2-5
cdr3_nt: TGTGCCAGCAGCTTAGAGGACAGGGTAGAGACCCAGTACTTC
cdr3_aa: CASSLEDRVETQYF

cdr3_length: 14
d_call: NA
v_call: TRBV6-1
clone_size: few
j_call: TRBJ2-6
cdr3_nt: TGTGCCAGCAGTACTGGAGGTGGGGCCAACGTCCTGACTTTC
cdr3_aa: CASSTGGGANVLTF

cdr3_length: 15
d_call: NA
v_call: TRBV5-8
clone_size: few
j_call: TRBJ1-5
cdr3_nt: TGTGCCAGCAGCCCACTGGACGGCTCTCGTCAGCCCCAGCATTTT
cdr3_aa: CASSPLDGSRQPQHF

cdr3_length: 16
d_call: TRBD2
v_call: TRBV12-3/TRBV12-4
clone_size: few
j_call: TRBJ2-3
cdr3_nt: TGTGCCAGCAGTTTAATGGCGGGGGGGGCTCGAGATACGCAGTATTTT
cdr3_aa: CASSLMAGGARDTQYF

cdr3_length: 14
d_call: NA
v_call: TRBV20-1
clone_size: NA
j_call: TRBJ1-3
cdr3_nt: TGCAGTGCTAGAGAATTCAACTCTGGAAACACCATATATTTT
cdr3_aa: CSAREFNSGNTIYF

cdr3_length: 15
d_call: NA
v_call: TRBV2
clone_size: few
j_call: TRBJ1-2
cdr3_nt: TGTGCCAACAGTGAGACGCAGAACCCTAACTATGGCTACACCTTC
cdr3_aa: CANSETQNPNYGYTF

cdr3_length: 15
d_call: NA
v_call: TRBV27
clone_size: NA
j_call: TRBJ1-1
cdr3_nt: TGTGCCAGCAGTTTCGCGGGGGCAGAAGACACTGAAGCTTTCTTT
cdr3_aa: CASSFAGAEDTEAFF

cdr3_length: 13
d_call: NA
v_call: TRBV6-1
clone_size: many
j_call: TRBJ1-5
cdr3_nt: TGTGCCAGCAGTACGGGGGGCGGACAGCCCCAGCATTTT
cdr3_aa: CASSTGGGQPQHF

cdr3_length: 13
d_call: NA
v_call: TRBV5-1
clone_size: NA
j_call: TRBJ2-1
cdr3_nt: TGCGCCAGCAGCGCCAACAGGGAATATTCCCCGTTCTTC
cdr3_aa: CASSANREYSPFF

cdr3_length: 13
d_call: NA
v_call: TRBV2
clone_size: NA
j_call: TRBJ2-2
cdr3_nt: TGTGCCATCAACCGGGTTTTTGCCGGGGAGCTGTTTTTT
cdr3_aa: CAINRVFAGELFF

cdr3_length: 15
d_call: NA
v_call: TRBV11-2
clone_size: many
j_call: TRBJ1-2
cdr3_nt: TGTGCCAGCAGCTCGACAGGATCAGGCTCCAATGGCTACACCTTC
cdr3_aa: CASSSTGSGSNGYTF

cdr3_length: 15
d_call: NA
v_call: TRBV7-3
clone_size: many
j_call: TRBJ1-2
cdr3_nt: TGTGCCAGCAGCTTCGAGGGGGGGCTGGAGGATGGCTACACCTTC
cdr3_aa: CASSFEGGLEDGYTF

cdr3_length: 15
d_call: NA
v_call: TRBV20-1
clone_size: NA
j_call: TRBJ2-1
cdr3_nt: TGCAGTGCTAGGGGGGGGGCCTACAAATACAATGAGCAGTTCTTC
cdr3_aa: CSARGGAYKYNEQFF

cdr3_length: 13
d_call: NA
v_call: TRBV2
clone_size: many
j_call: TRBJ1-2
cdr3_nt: TGTGCCAGCAGTGAAGCCCATGCCTATGGCTACACCTTC
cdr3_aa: CASSEAHAYGYTF

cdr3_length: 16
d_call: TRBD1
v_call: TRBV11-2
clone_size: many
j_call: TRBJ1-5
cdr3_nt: TGTGCCAGCAGCTTAGCCTCCGGGACAGGGGTCCAGCCCCAGCATTTT
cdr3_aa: CASSLASGTGVQPQHF

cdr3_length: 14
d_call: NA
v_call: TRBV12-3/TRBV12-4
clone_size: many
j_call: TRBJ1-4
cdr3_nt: TGTGCCAGCAGTTCGACGGCAACTAATGAAAAACTGTTTTTT
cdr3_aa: CASSSTATNEKLFF

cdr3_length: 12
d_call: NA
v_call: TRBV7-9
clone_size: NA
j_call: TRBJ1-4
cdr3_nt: TGTGCCAGCAGCTTTGGGGCAGAAAAACTGTTTTTT
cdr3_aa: CASSFGAEKLFF

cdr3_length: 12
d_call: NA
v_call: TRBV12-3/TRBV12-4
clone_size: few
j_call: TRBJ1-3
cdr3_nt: TGTGCCAGCAGTTTTAGGGTGGACACCATATATTTT
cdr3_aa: CASSFRVDTIYF

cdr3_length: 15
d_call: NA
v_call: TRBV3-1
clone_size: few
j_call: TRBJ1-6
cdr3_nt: TGTGCCAGCAGCCAAGGCTCAGGGTCGAATTCATCCCTCCACTTT
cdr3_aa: CASSQGSGSNSSLHF

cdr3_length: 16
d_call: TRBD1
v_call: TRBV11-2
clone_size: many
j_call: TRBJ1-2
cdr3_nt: TGTGCCAGCACCCGTCCGGGACAGATTTCTAACTATGGCTACACCTTC
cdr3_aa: CASTRPGQISNYGYTF

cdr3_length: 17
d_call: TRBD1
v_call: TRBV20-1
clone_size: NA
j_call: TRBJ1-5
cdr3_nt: TGCAGTGCTAAAACAGGGGTTGAGAAGTGGAGCAATCAGCCCCAGCATTTT
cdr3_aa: CSAKTGVEKWSNQPQHF

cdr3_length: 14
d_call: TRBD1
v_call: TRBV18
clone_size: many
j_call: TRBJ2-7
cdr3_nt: TGTGCCAGCTCACCTGCGGACAGGGTCCACGAGCAGTACTTC
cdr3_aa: CASSPADRVHEQYF

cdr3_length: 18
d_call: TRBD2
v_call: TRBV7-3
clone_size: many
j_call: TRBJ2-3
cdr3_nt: TGTGCCAGCAGCTTAAACCCGCCGACTAGCGGGATCACAGATACGCAGTATTTT
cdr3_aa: CASSLNPPTSGITDTQYF

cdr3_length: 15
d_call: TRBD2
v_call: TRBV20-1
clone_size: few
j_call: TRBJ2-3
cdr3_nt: TGCAGTGCCGACGAGACTAGCGGGGGGGTTGATACGCAGTATTTT
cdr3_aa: CSADETSGGVDTQYF

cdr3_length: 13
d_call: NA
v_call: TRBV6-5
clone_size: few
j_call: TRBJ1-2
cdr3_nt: TGTGCCAGCAGTTACCTTCAGGGCGATGGCTACACCTTC
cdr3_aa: CASSYLQGDGYTF

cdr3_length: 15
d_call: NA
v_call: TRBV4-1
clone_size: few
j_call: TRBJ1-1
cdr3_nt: TGCGCCAGCAGCCATGGTTCTGGCGGATACACTGAAGCTTTCTTT
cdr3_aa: CASSHGSGGYTEAFF

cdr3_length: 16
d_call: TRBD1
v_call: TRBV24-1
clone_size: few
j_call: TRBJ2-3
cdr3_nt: TGTGCCACCAGTGCCCCGGACAGGGGCGGCACAGATACGCAGTATTTT
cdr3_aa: CATSAPDRGGTDTQYF